This TCR beta chain came from a study of blood T cell repertoires in COVID-19. Across the study: COVID-19 samples from acute and convalescent phases originated in the United States, Italy and Spain. From T cells, B-cell-depleted T cells, or PBMCs came the material, which was cDNA or gDNA.

Original data processing: The authors estimated nucleated cell counts from reference gene primer amplification. TCRdb's copy holds only in-frame clones and misses some; the assay was immunoSEQ multiplex PCR. V and J calls and clone size come straight from that table; D and trimming were deduced from the DNA. This sample has under 450,000 clones; about 80% occur once, and the top ten carry over 0.95%. Germline CDR1 LNHDA, CDR2 SQIVND (reference sequence). The CDR3 contains 14 residues. V was clipped by 7 bases and J by 3 bases; unmatched bases: 6. The sequencing input was peripheral blood. The rearrangement joins TRBV19 to TRBJ2-7; 10 nucleotides match TRBD1. The origin of this receptor is a human donor with acute or convalescent COVID-19. The donor label of this sample is uncertain. The CDR3 reads CASTSGTGDYEQYF. CDR3 DNA sequence: TGTGCCAGTACCTCCGGGACAGGGGACTACGAGCAGTACTTC.